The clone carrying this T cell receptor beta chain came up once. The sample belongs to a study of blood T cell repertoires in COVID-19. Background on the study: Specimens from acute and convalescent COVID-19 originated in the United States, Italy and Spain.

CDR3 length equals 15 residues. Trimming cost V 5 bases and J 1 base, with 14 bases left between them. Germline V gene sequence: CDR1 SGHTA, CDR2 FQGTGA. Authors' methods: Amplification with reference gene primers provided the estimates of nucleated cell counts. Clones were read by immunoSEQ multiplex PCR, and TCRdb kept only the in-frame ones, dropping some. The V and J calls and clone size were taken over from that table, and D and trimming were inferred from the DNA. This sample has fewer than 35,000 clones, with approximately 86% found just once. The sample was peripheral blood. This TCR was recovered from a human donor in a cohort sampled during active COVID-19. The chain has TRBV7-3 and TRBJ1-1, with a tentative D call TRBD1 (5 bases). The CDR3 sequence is CASSPHGGANTEAFF. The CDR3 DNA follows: TGTGCCAGCAGCCCCCATGGAGGGGCGAACACTGAAGCTTTCTTT.